This TCR beta chain was recovered during a study of T cell repertoires in aging, cancer and after chemotherapy. Across the whole study: The whole study produced a dataset of millions of TCR reads. Study conclusions and caveats: In cancer patients, declining TCR diversity with age involved lost richness and lost evenness. Compared with age-matched healthy donors, untreated hematological or solid cancer patients showed higher blood TCR clonality. Across the chemotherapy interval, each cancer cohort showed higher median generation probability, suggesting thymic rebound.

Amplification of TCR beta used genomic DNA extracted from peripheral blood. As for this clonotype: The target antigen is unknown.

TRB rearrangements spanning V, D and J were amplified using mixed TRB-A/B primers. TCRdb independently ran MiXCR on the multiplex PCR reads; one entry per CDR3 protein. The sample carries 1,500 to 2,500 distinct CDR3 sequences, 32% recorded once. Germline loops: CDR1 SGHAT, CDR2 FQDESV (reference sequence). V gave up 4 bases and J gave up 0 bases; unmatched junction bases: 19. This CDR3 spans 23 amino acids. Sequenced: blood. The V and J genes are TRBV11-1 and TRBJ2-6; 12 bases align to TRBD2. This clonotype was obtained from a human donor with a solid tumor. The CDR3 loop reads CASSWPQVVVETSGSSGANVLTF. CDR3 DNA sequence: TGTGCCAGCAGCTGGCCCCAGGTAGTAGTCGAGACTAGCGGGAGCTCTGGGGCCAACGTCCTGACTTTC.